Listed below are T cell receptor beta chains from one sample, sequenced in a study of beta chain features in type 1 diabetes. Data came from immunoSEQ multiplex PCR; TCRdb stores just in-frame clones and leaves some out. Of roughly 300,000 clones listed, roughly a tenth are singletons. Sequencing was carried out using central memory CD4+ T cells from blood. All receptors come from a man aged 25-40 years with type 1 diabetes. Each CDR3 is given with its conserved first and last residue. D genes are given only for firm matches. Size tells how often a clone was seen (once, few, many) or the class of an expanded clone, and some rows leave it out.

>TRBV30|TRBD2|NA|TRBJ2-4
CAWSVPGGGNIQYF
TGTGCCTGGAGTGTACCGGGGGGTGGGAACATTCAGTACTTC
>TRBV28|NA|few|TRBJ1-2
CASSRKGVGGGYTF
TGTGCCAGCAGCCGGAAAGGTGTTGGTGGAGGCTACACCTTC
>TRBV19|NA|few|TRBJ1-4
CASNAALNEKLFF
TGTGCCAGTAATGCGGCCCTTAATGAAAAACTGTTTTTT
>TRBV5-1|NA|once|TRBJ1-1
CASSLFDLNTEAFF
TGCGCCAGCAGCTTGTTCGACTTGAACACTGAAGCTTTCTTT
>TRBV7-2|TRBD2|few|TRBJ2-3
CASSFRLAGASDTQYF
TGTGCCAGCAGCTTTCGCCTAGCGGGGGCGTCAGATACGCAGTATTTT
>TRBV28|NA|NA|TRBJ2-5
CASSDQKIVQETQYF
TGTGCCAGCAGTGACCAAAAGATCGTCCAAGAGACCCAGTACTTC
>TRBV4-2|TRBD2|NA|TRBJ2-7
CASSQEVPAGGSVSSYEQYF
TGTGCCAGCAGCCAAGAAGTCCCAGCGGGGGGCTCCGTGAGCTCCTACGAGCAGTACTTC
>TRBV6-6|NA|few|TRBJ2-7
CASRRGPNYEQYF
TGTGCCAGCAGACGCGGACCGAACTACGAGCAGTACTTC
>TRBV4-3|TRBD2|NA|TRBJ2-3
CASSDTRSLAVTDTQYF
TGCGCCAGCAGCGACACAAGGTCACTAGCGGTGACAGATACGCAGTATTTT
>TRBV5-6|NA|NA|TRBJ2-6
CASSRTLGTAGANVLTF
TGTGCCAGCAGCCGGACCCTAGGGACTGCTGGGGCCAACGTCCTGACTTTC
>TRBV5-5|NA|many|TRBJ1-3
CASSPSLGVSGNTIYF
TGTGCCAGCAGCCCGTCCCTAGGGGTCTCTGGAAACACCATATATTTT
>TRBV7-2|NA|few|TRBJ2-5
CASSWRYQETQYF
TGTGCCAGCAGCTGGAGATACCAAGAGACCCAGTACTTC